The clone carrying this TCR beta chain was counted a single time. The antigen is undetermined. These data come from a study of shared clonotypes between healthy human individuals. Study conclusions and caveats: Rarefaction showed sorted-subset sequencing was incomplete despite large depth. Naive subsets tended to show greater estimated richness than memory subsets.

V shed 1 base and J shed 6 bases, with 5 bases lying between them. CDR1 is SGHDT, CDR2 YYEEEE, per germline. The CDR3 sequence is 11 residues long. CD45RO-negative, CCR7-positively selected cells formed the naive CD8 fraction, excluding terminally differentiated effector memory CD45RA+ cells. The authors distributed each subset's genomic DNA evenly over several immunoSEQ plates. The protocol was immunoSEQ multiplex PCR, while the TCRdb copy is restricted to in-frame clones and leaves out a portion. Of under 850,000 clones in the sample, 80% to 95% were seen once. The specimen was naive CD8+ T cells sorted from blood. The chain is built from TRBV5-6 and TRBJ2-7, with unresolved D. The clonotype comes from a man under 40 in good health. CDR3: CASSLHGEQYF. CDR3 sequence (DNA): TGTGCCAGCAGCTTGCACGGCGAGCAGTACTTC.